Given below is one T cell receptor (beta chain) in context. The antigen is undetermined. Since the CDR3 does not end with the conserved phenylalanine or tryptophan, this likely comes from a read error. The data were obtained in a study of tumor-infiltrating lymphocytes in primary liver carcinoma. As for the study in general: Tumors were staged T1-T3 N0M0 and measured roughly 4.2 to 10 cm across. Whole-study findings and limits: Blood fell significantly below tumors in its top-250-clone fraction (p = 0.039). The proportion of top clones found throughout all five tumor regions was only about 8-25%.

From germline, CDR1 is SQVTM and CDR2 ANQGSEA. CDR3 length equals 15 residues. Using a constant-region primer together with ProtoScript II reverse transcriptase, TCR beta cDNA was made from about 490 ng of total RNA. Slightly modified ARM-PCR with three nested multiplex PCR rounds yielded TCR beta libraries. TRBV1-TRBV30 forward and Cbeta reverse primers drove the first two roughly 10-cycle rounds. TCRdb recomputed calls from the multiplex PCR reads with MiXCR, one row per CDR3 protein. The sample lists roughly 200,000 distinct CDR3 sequences; around four fifths were seen once. RNA and DNA were co-extracted from around 20-30 mg of unsorted bulk tissue. Tumor regions sampled: superior, inferior, left, right poles, and centre.

This receptor was identified in a middle-aged man with primary liver carcinoma and hepatitis B virus infection. The sample was tumor tissue from primary liver carcinoma. The chain carries TRBV29-1 and TRBJ2-1, with TRBD2 matching over 7 bases. CDR3 DNA sequence: TGCAGTGTTCGCCCTGCGGGAGAGAACTACAATGAGCAGTTCTTG. Translated, it gives CSVRPAGENYNEQFL.